These 32 T cell receptor beta chains were all obtained from the same sample, sequenced in a study of spatial heterogeneity in lung cancer (dated by TCRdb to between 2019 and 2020). The time point label, as the study defines it: sample taken at primary tumor resection. The library was produced with 5' RACE. The sequencer was a NextSeq 500. The public reads were reanalyzed by TCRdb: fastp trimming at Q25, MiXCR alignment, in-frame beta chains only. Entries that share a CDR3 protein sequence are merged under the most common genes and DNA. The sample data list about 39,000 distinct CDR3 sequences, and under 4% of these were observed just once. The biggest ten clones account for approximately 35% of the sample. This material consisted of normal lung tissue next to the tumor, taken at surgery. All receptors derive from a male donor with early-stage non-small cell lung cancer.

This clonotype was found many times. The chain is built from TRBV30 and TRBJ2-1; D is undetermined. The CDR3 length is 12 residues. The germline V and J ends were trimmed by 2 bases and 7 bases, with 9 bases remaining between them. CDR1 GTSNPN and CDR2 SVGIG come from the germline V gene (reference sequence). The CDR3 loop is CAWSFFVNEQFF. The CDR3 region has the DNA TGTGCCTGGAGTTTTTTTGTGAATGAGCAGTTCTTC.

At least ten counts were recorded for this clonotype. The V gene is TRBV6-5, the J gene TRBJ1-2; D perhaps matches TRBD1 (6 bases). Germline CDR1 reads MNHEY; CDR2 reads SVGAGI. V lost 2 bases to trimming and J lost 7 bases, with 11 bases between them. CDR3 length equals 13 residues. The CDR3 DNA reads TGTGCCAGCAGTTACAAGGGGACACCTGGCTACACCTTC. Protein: CASSYKGTPGYTF.

With regard to this clonotype: This may come from a read error, since a much larger clone is one base off. The rearrangement links TRBV3-1 to TRBJ2-3; D is unclear. This CDR3 is 15 amino acids long. From germline, CDR1 is LGHDT and CDR2 YNNKEL (reference sequence). CDR3 DNA sequence: TGTGCCTGCAGCCAAGGGATTACTAGCACAGATACGCAGTATTTT. Amino acids: CACSQGITSTDTQYF.

This clonotype was counted at least ten times. The chain carries TRBV4-1 and TRBJ2-1; D unresolved. The germline CDR1 and CDR2 sequences are MGHRA and YSYEKL. Trimming left V 3 bases short and J 5 bases short, with 8 bases between. The CDR3 extends over 13 amino acids. For the CDR3, the DNA is TGCGCCAGCAGCCAGGGAACTAACAATGAGCAGTTCTTC. As protein: CASSQGTNNEQFF.

The V gene is TRBV7-3, the J gene TRBJ1-1; no clear D gene. The V gene lost 0 bases and the J gene lost 2 bases, with 4 bases spanning the gap. CDR1 and CDR2 (germline): SGHTA, FQGTGA. This CDR3 is built from 13 residues. The CDR3 region is CASSLTTNTEAFF. In DNA form, the CDR3 reads TGTGCCAGCAGCTTAACAACTAACACTGAAGCTTTCTTT.

On this clonotype itself: Being one base from a much bigger clone, this may be a read error. J is TRBJ2-1 and V is TRBV6-1; D may be TRBD2 (7 bases). The CDR3 has 15 residues. The germline V gene has CDR1 MNHNS and CDR2 SASEGT. For the CDR3, the DNA is TGTGCCAGCGGTGAAAGGACAGCGGGACACAATGAGCAGTTCTTC. This sequence encodes CASGERTAGHNEQFF.

The table lists this clonotype with many counts. This chain links TRBV3-1 with TRBJ2-7; tentatively, D is TRBD1 (5 bases). V dropped 1 base and J dropped 7 bases, with 11 bases sitting between them. This CDR3 is built from 13 residues. Germline V lookup: CDR1 LGHDT, CDR2 YNNKEL (reference sequence). CDR3 nucleotides: TGTGCCAGCAGCCAAGTTTTAGGACAAGAGCAGTACTTC. Amino acids: CASSQVLGQEQYF.

This clonotype was recorded many times. The chain recombines TRBV15 with TRBJ1-5; 7 bases agree with TRBD1. V lost 1 base, J lost 5 bases, and 2 bases stayed unmatched. CDR3 length equals 14 residues. Germline V gene data show CDR1 as LNHNV and CDR2 as YYDKDF (reference sequence). The CDR3 sequence is CATSRAGTDQPQHF. The CDR3 region has the DNA TGTGCCACCAGCAGAGCAGGGACAGATCAGCCCCAGCATTTT.

This chain connects TRBV7-2 to TRBJ2-1; 11 nucleotides agree with TRBD2. This CDR3 spans 15 amino acids. Trimming took 3 bases from V and 9 from J; bases not matched to a gene: 7. In germline, CDR1 is SGHTA, CDR2 FQGNSA. This chain's CDR3 is CASSFTSGSSTEQFF. The CDR3 DNA is TGTGCCAGCAGCTTTACTAGCGGGAGTTCGACTGAGCAGTTCTTC.

This clonotype turned up a few times. J is TRBJ2-7 and V is TRBV7-2; 8 bases agree with TRBD2. V lost 5 bases, J lost 4 bases, and 13 bases stayed unmatched. The CDR3 is made up of 16 amino acids. Germline assignment: CDR1 SGHTA and CDR2 FQGNSA. The DNA for the CDR3 is TGTGCCAGCAGCGGTACTAGCGGCGGGAGGTGGTACGAGCAGTACTTC. Its translation: CASSGTSGGRWYEQYF.

The sample holds many counts of this clonotype. The chain links TRBV7-9 to TRBJ2-7, with 11 bases identical to TRBD2. Losses at the gene ends were 6 bases for V and 4 bases for J; bases not matched to a gene: 8. This CDR3 comprises 15 residues. Germline values: CDR1 SEHNR, CDR2 FQNEAQ (reference sequence). The DNA for the CDR3 is TGTGCCAGCAGTCCAACACTAGCGGGAGTGTACGAGCAGTACTTC. It yields the protein CASSPTLAGVYEQYF.

This clonotype was counted ten times or more. The chain uses TRBV10-3 and TRBJ1-6, with D possibly TRBD1 on 6 matching bases. The CDR3 runs to 14 residues. Between the trimmed V and J ends, which lost 8 bases and 5 bases, there was a span of 13 bases. CDR1 and CDR2 (germline): ENHRY, SYGVKD. The CDR3 nucleotides read TGTGCCATCGCCCCCGGACAGAATAATTCACCCCTCCACTTT. Translated, it gives CAIAPGQNNSPLHF.

This clonotype has ten or more counts. DNA for the CDR3: TGTGCCAGCAGCCAACCGGGGACTACAGAGCAGTTCTTC. As protein: CASSQPGTTEQFF. The J gene is TRBJ2-1, the V gene TRBV7-9; TRBD2 agrees at 7 bases. Germline V CDR1 and CDR2: SEHNR, FQNEAQ (reference sequence). V shed 5 bases, J shed 10 bases, and the junction held 8 bases outside the gene matches. The CDR3 extends over 13 amino acids.

This clonotype was seen ten or more times. The CDR3 DNA sequence: TGCAGTGCTAACAGTCTACCTCGCTACGAGCAGTACTTC. It encodes CSANSLPRYEQYF. V usage is TRBV20-1 and J usage is TRBJ2-7; D gene unclear. Germline CDR1 DFQATT, CDR2 SNEGSKA (reference sequence). CDR3 length: 13 residues. V was cut by 4 bases and J by 3 bases, with 13 bases left in between.

This chain uses TRBV20-1 with TRBJ2-5; no clear D. Germline CDR1 reads DFQATT; CDR2 reads SNEGSKA (reference sequence). V lost 6 bases to trimming and J lost 1 base, with 12 bases between them. This CDR3 spans 13 amino acids. The CDR3 loop is CSAPDQRQETQYF. The CDR3 DNA is TGCAGTGCCCCCGATCAGCGCCAAGAGACCCAGTACTTC.

The table lists this clonotype with many counts. J is TRBJ2-1 and V is TRBV20-1; 8 nucleotides align to TRBD2. This CDR3 region has 17 residues. With V trimmed by 0 bases and J by 8 bases, 15 bases remained unmatched. The germline V gene has CDR1 DFQATT and CDR2 SNEGSKA (reference sequence). The CDR3 is CSARDGMTREDGDEQFF. DNA for the CDR3: TGCAGTGCTAGAGATGGGATGACGCGGGAGGACGGGGATGAGCAGTTCTTC.

This clonotype was seen ten or more times. The chain uses TRBV28 and TRBJ1-1; D unresolved. The CDR3 is made up of 13 amino acids. From germline, CDR1 is MDHEN and CDR2 SYDVKM. Between the trimmed V and J ends, which lost 6 bases and 6 bases, there was a span of 14 bases. As DNA, the CDR3 is TGTGCCAGCAGGGAGATATTAAAGGCTGAAGCTTTCTTT. Protein sequence: CASREILKAEAFF.

The table lists this clonotype with many counts. This CDR3 is CASGSGGLLTEAFF. In DNA, the CDR3 is TGTGCTAGTGGTTCGGGAGGACTGCTCACTGAAGCTTTCTTT. J is TRBJ1-1 and V is TRBV12-5; D not resolved. In germline, CDR1 is LGHNT, CDR2 FRNRAP. The length of the CDR3 is 14 residues. The V and J ends lost 4 bases and 4 bases respectively, with 13 bases between them.

This clonotype showed up many times. This chain's CDR3 is CASKNPRVETQYF. CDR3 in DNA: TGTGCCAGCAAGAATCCGAGGGTTGAGACCCAGTACTTC. The chain joins TRBV6-2 or TRBV6-3 to TRBJ2-5; a weak D match, TRBD2 (5 bases). Germline CDR1 reads MNHEY; CDR2 reads SVGEGT. Trimming left V 7 bases short and J 5 bases short, with 14 bases between. The CDR3 is 13 amino acids.

This clonotype has at least ten counts. J is TRBJ1-1 and V is TRBV6-5, with D possibly being TRBD1 (6 bases). The CDR3 length is 13 residues. Trimming stripped 2 bases from V and 7 bases from J, with 11 bases between. Germline CDR1 is MNHEY and CDR2 is SVGAGI. The CDR3: CASSYPGQLEAFF. CDR3 sequence (DNA): TGTGCCAGCAGTTACCCCGGACAGCTTGAAGCTTTCTTT.

Relative to its sample, this clonotype is medium-sized. The CDR3 protein is CATKDSPNQPQHF. CDR3 coding DNA: TGTGCCACCAAGGACAGCCCAAATCAGCCCCAGCATTTT. The chain couples TRBV28 to TRBJ1-5; D might be TRBD1 (6 bases). This CDR3 contains 13 residues. Germline loops: CDR1 MDHEN, CDR2 SYDVKM. Between the trimmed V and J ends, which lost 10 bases and 4 bases, there was a span of 14 bases.

The table lists this clonotype with many counts. The gene calls are TRBV6-1 and TRBJ2-1; D is perhaps TRBD2 (6 bases). Trimming removed 6 bases from V and 6 bases from J, with 18 bases in between. CDR1 and CDR2 from the germline V gene are MNHNS and SASEGT. The CDR3 runs to 15 residues. The CDR3 DNA reads as TGTGCCAGCAGGGTGAGCTTGTCGGGACTCAATGAGCAGTTCTTC. Its protein is CASRVSLSGLNEQFF.

This clonotype was seen at least ten times. J is TRBJ2-2 and V is TRBV20-1; TRBD2 aligns across 14 bases. Germline V gene data show CDR1 as DFQATT and CDR2 as SNEGSKA (reference sequence). The CDR3 consists of 15 residues. The junction had 3 bases not matched to a gene; V was cut back by 6 bases and J by 3 bases. CDR3 DNA sequence: TGCAGTGCCCAGGGACTAGCGGGAGACACCGGGGAGCTGTTTTTT. Translation: CSAQGLAGDTGELFF.

This clonotype was observed at least ten times. The chain has TRBV11-1 and TRBJ1-1, with 8 bases identical to TRBD1. Germline CDR1 SGHAT, CDR2 FQDESV (reference sequence). J was trimmed by 5 bases and V by 7 bases; bases with no gene match: 9. The CDR3 consists of 14 residues. This chain's CDR3 is CASMKGQGGTEAFF. For the CDR3, the DNA is TGTGCCAGCATGAAAGGACAGGGAGGAACTGAAGCTTTCTTT.

This clonotype showed up many times. CDR3 in DNA: TGTGCCAGCAGTACAGGGGGGCCCGGCCTGAATGAGCAGTTCTTC. This sequence encodes CASSTGGPGLNEQFF. The gene calls are TRBV6-6 and TRBJ2-1; 8 bases are a match to TRBD1. The germline CDR1 and CDR2 sequences are MNHNY and SVGAGI (reference sequence). J gave up 7 bases and V 5 bases, and 10 bases lay outside the gene matches. The length of the CDR3 is 15 residues.

This clonotype has ten or more counts. J is TRBJ2-7 and V is TRBV3-1; 10 positions agree with TRBD1. The germline CDR1 and CDR2 sequences are LGHDT and YNNKEL (reference sequence). The CDR3 is made up of 15 amino acids. Trimming at V came to 4 bases and at J to 1 base, leaving 4 bases not matched to a gene. The CDR3 DNA reads as TGTGCCAGCAGCCGACCGGGACAGGGGTCCTACGAGCAGTACTTC. This sequence encodes CASSRPGQGSYEQYF.

In this sample, this clonotype turned up many times. This chain connects TRBV29-1 to TRBJ2-5; 9 nucleotides line up with TRBD1. The length of the CDR3 is 13 residues. Looked up from germline, CDR1 is SQVTM and CDR2 is ANQGSEA. The V and J ends lost 7 bases and 2 bases, in that order; junction bases with no gene match: 5. CDR3 nucleotides: TGCAGCGGACGGGACAGGGTACAAGAGACCCAGTACTTC. This codes for CSGRDRVQETQYF.

Worth noting for this clonotype: A much larger clonotype is one base distant, so this may be a read error. The chain is built from TRBV15 and TRBJ2-5; possible D gene TRBD2, 6 bases. Germline V lookup: CDR1 LNHNV, CDR2 YYDKDF (reference sequence). V lost 0 bases and J 0 bases, leaving 17 bases between the germline ends. This CDR3 contains 18 residues. The CDR3 sequence is CATSRDRGGTRYQETQYF. In nucleotides, the CDR3 is TGTGCCACCAGCAGAGATAGGGGAGGCACCCGGTACCAAGAGACCCAGTACTTC.

This clonotype was seen a few times. The chain joins TRBV7-8 to TRBJ2-3; TRBD2 matches 9 bases. Looked up from germline, CDR1 is SGHVS and CDR2 is FQNEAQ. V lost 0 bases to trimming and J lost 2 bases; unmatched junction nucleotides: 6. This CDR3 comprises 17 residues. The CDR3 region is CASSLAYAGGLTDTQYF. The CDR3 nucleotides are TGTGCCAGCAGCTTAGCTTACGCGGGGGGGCTCACAGATACGCAGTATTTT.

This clonotype was detected many times. The rearrangement uses TRBV5-1 and TRBJ2-7; D call uncertain. Germline lookup yields CDR1 SGHRS and CDR2 YFSETQ. The CDR3 has 14 amino acids. Trimming cost V 4 bases and J 2 bases, with 13 bases left between them. Written as DNA, the CDR3 is TGCGCCAGCAGCCGTGTGGAAGGTACCTACGAGCAGTACTTC. Encoded protein: CASSRVEGTYEQYF.

As for this clonotype: A read error may explain this, as a much larger clone is one base away. This rearrangement joins TRBV6-5 to TRBJ2-3; D gene ambiguous. The germline CDR1 and CDR2 sequences are MNHEY and SVGAGI. Trimming left V 0 bases short and J 6 bases short, with 13 bases between. The CDR3 consists of 15 residues. Here the CDR3 DNA reads TGTGCCAGCAGTTACTCTCTACCGGCCGTGGATACGCAGTATTTT. This gives the protein CASSYSLPAVDTQYF.

This clonotype appeared many times. The chain joins TRBV12-3 or TRBV12-4 to TRBJ1-1, with D hard to call. V lost 6 bases and J 2 bases, leaving 7 bases between the germline ends. This CDR3 has 12 residues. As DNA, the CDR3 is TGTGCCAGCAGCTCAAGTAACACTGAAGCTTTCTTT. This translates into CASSSSNTEAFF.